A single sample is the source of the 17 T cell receptor beta chains below, sequenced in a study of Ad26.COV2.S vaccination and SARS-CoV-2 variants (TCRdb year 2021). The treatment or condition label on this specimen signifies: around 19 received Ad26.COV2.S at low or high dose, single or two shots; about 5 received placebo; per-sample allocation not given. For vaccine and placebo recipients, repertoires were sequenced using samples collected on day 63 after the first injection. The receptor library was made with the immunoSEQ multiplex PCR assay. TCRdb re-hosts the immuneACCESS table, in-frame sequences only. Its copies lack some clones; in the studies checked, an unresolved V gene accounts for under half of them, and the cause for the rest is not known. The sample table shows about 350,000 clones, and roughly 90% are seen once. The ten largest clones represent approximately 5% of the sample. The starting material was peripheral blood, obtained in a trial of Ad26.COV2.S vaccine versus placebo. The receptors were gathered from a person aged 18-65 years who received the Ad26.COV2.S COVID-19 vaccine or a placebo.

The V and J genes are TRBV2 and TRBJ1-3; D remains unclear. CDR3 length: 15 amino acids. CDR1 SNHLY and CDR2 FYNNEI come from the germline V gene. The V gene lost 3 bases and the J gene lost 0 bases, with 9 bases spanning the gap. The CDR3 coding sequence is TGTGCCAGCAGTGATCCGATCTCCTCTGGAAACACCATATATTTT. Residues: CASSDPISSGNTIYF.

This clone was counted a single time. The gene calls are TRBV7-8 and TRBJ1-1; no firm D call. The CDR3 is made up of 13 amino acids. Looked up from germline, CDR1 is SGHVS and CDR2 is FQNEAQ. The V and J ends lost 1 base and 1 base respectively, with 4 bases between them. CDR3: CASSLERNTEAFF. CDR3 DNA: TGTGCCAGCAGCTTAGAACGGAACACTGAAGCTTTCTTT.

V usage is TRBV3-1 (or the pseudogene TRBV3-2) and J usage is TRBJ2-3; D gene ambiguous. The CDR3 consists of 14 residues. V gave up 0 bases and J gave up 0 bases, with 4 bases separating them. Germline CDR1 is LGHDT and CDR2 is YNNKEL (reference sequence). The CDR3 loop is CASSQDASTDTQYF. CDR3 sequence (DNA): TGTGCCAGCAGCCAAGATGCAAGCACAGATACGCAGTATTTT.

This chain uses TRBV2 with TRBJ1-1, with D uncertain. Trimming took off 10 bases at V and 10 bases at J, with 13 bases between the two ends. CDR3 length: 10 residues. Germline V gives CDR1 SNHLY, CDR2 FYNNEI. Here the CDR3 DNA reads TGTGCCACACGAGGCAGGAGAGCTTTCTTT. Protein product: CATRGRRAFF.

The gene calls are TRBV30 and TRBJ1-5, with a tentative D call TRBD1 (5 bases). CDR3 length equals 14 residues. V dropped 2 bases and J dropped 4 bases, with 12 bases sitting between them. Germline V CDR1 and CDR2: GTSNPN, SVGIG (reference sequence). The CDR3 loop is CAWSPRGWNQPQHF. CDR3 bases: TGTGCCTGGAGTCCCCGGGGGTGGAATCAGCCCCAGCATTTT. The variable domain in full, with the rest retrieved from reference TRBV30 and TRBJ1-5, is SQTIHQWPATLVQPVGSPLSLECTVEGTSNPNLYWYRQAAGRGLQLLFYSVGIGQISSEVPQNLSASRPQDRQFILSSKKLLLSDSGFYLCAWSPRGWNQPQHFGDGTRLSIL.

The chain uses TRBV7-3 and TRBJ1-4; 8 bases match TRBD1. V shed 0 bases and J 8 bases; nucleotides not matched to a gene: 5. The CDR3 covers 15 residues. Germline V CDR1 and CDR2: SGHTA, FQGTGA. Here the CDR3 reads CASSLTPGGREKLFF. The CDR3 nucleotides read TGTGCCAGCAGCTTAACTCCAGGGGGCCGGGAAAAACTGTTTTTT.

The rearrangement uses TRBV7-8 and TRBJ2-1, with D tentatively TRBD2 (5 bases). Germline CDR1 is SGHVS and CDR2 is FQNEAQ. Trimming removed 3 bases at V and 2 bases at J, with 14 bases between. The CDR3 has 16 amino acids. The CDR3 reads CASSFRSADTYNEQFF. In nucleotides, the CDR3 is TGTGCCAGCAGCTTCCGTAGCGCCGACACCTACAATGAGCAGTTCTTC.

This chain connects TRBV5-5 to TRBJ1-4; D gene unclear. The CDR3 has 15 residues. Germline assignment: CDR1 SGHKS and CDR2 YYEKEE (reference sequence). With 5 bases removed from V and 4 bases from J, the gap between germline ends came to 15 bases. The CDR3 spells CASSSGLAVNEKLFF. DNA for the CDR3: TGTGCCAGCAGTTCTGGACTGGCCGTTAATGAAAAACTGTTTTTT.

V gene TRBV19 combines with J gene TRBJ1-4; D unclear. Germline-derived CDR1 and CDR2 are LNHDA and SQIVND (reference sequence). V lost 5 bases and J 7 bases, leaving 11 bases between the germline ends. This CDR3 comprises 13 residues. CDR3 DNA sequence: TGTGCCAGTAGTCCCCTAATTCGTGAAAAACTGTTTTTT. Encoded protein: CASSPLIREKLFF.

The chain couples TRBV27 to TRBJ2-7; a possible D gene is TRBD2 (6 bases). The CDR3 sequence is 13 residues long. Deletions cut 6 bases from V and 2 bases from J, with 11 bases between. The germline V gene encodes CDR1 MNHEY and CDR2 SMNVEV (reference sequence). This CDR3 reads CASRETGAYEQYF. The CDR3 DNA sequence: TGTGCCAGCAGGGAAACGGGGGCCTACGAGCAGTACTTC.

The chain uses TRBV21-1 and TRBJ1-2; the D segment call TRBD1 is taken from the table without a DNA check. TRBV21-1 is given as a pseudogene. This CDR3 comprises 16 residues. CDR3 sequence: CASSKFRGRANYGYTF. The DNA of the CDR3 is TGTGCCAGCAGCAAATTTAGGGGCAGAGCTAACTATGGCTACACCTTC.

This clone was observed once. V is TRBV27 and J is TRBJ2-2; 7 bases line up with TRBD1. This CDR3 contains 16 residues. V was clipped by 5 bases and J by 3 bases; unmatched bases: 9. CDR1 and CDR2 (germline): MNHEY, SMNVEV (reference sequence). The CDR3 DNA sequence: TGTGCCAGCAGTCATGAGACAGGGCGAGACACCGGGGAGCTGTTTTTT. Amino acid sequence: CASSHETGRDTGELFF.

The V call is TRBV5-5, the J call TRBJ2-1; 10 bases are a match to TRBD2. Unmatched junction bases numbered 12, after V lost 1 base and J lost 14 bases. The V gene's germline CDR1 is SGHKS and CDR2 YYEKEE (reference sequence). CDR3 length: 15 residues. The CDR3 DNA follows: TGTGCCAGCAGCTTGACTACCGGGACTAGCGTGTCTGAGTTCTTC. Translation gives CASSLTTGTSVSEFF.

The gene calls are TRBV2 and TRBJ2-7; D may match TRBD1 or TRBD2 (5 bases each). CDR1 SNHLY and CDR2 FYNNEI come from the germline V gene. Trimming left V 8 bases short and J 2 bases short, with 19 bases between. This CDR3 contains 15 residues. The CDR3 is CASLGVGDRPYEQYF. The DNA of the CDR3 is TGTGCCAGCCTAGGGGTGGGGGACCGACCCTACGAGCAGTACTTC.

This chain uses TRBV28 with TRBJ1-5; 9 bases line up with TRBD1. This CDR3 region has 19 residues. The trim removed 5 bases at V and 2 bases at J, leaving 16 bases unmatched. Germline V CDR1 and CDR2: MDHEN, SYDVKM. The CDR3, as DNA: TGTGCCAGCAGTGCTTACCGGGACAGGGTTTTTAGAGGCAATCAGCCCCAGCATTTT. It is translated as CASSAYRDRVFRGNQPQHF. Based on the CDR3 plus reference TRBV28 and TRBJ1-5, the full variable domain is DVKVTQSSRYLVKRTGEKVFLECVQDMDHENMFWYRQDPGLGLRLIYFSYDVKMKEKGDIPEGYSVSREKKERFSLILESASTNQTSMYLCASSAYRDRVFRGNQPQHFGDGTRLSIL.

At least ten counts were recorded for this clone. The chain joins TRBV19 to TRBJ1-2; possibly TRBD1 for D (6 bases). The CDR3 has 15 amino acids. Germline CDR1 is LNHDA and CDR2 is SQIVND (reference sequence). V shed 4 bases and J shed 0 bases, with 12 bases lying between them. The CDR3 sequence is CASSNRDIPNYGYTF. CDR3 nucleotides: TGTGCCAGTAGTAACCGGGACATACCTAACTATGGCTACACCTTC. The entire variable domain, with the rest obtained from reference TRBV19 and TRBJ1-2, is as follows: DGGITQSPKYLFRKEGQNVTLSCEQNLNHDAMYWYRQDPGQGLRLIYYSQIVNDFQKGDIAEGYSVSREKKESFPLTVTSAQKNPTAFYLCASSNRDIPNYGYTFGSGTRLTVV.

V and J are TRBV15 and TRBJ2-5; no firm D call. This CDR3 comprises 11 residues. V lost 3 bases to trimming and J lost 4 bases, with 3 bases between them. Germline CDR1 LNHNV, CDR2 YYDKDF (reference sequence). The CDR3 loop is CATSSLETQYF. For the CDR3, the DNA is TGTGCCACCAGCAGCTTAGAGACCCAGTACTTC.